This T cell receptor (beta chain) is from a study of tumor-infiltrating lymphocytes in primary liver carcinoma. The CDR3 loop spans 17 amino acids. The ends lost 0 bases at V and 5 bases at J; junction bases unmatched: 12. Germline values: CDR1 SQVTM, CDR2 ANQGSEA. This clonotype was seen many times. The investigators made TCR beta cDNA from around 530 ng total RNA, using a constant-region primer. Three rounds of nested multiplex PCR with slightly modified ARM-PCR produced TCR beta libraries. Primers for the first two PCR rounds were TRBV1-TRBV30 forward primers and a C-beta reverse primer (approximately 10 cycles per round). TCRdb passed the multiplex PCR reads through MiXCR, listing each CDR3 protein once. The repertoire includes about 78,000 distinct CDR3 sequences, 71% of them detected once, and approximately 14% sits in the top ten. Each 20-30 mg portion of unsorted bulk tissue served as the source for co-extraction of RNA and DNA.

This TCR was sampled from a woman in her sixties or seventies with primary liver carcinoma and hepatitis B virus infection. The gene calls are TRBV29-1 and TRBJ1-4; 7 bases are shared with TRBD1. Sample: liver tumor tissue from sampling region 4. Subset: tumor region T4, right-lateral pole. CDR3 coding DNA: TGCAGCGTTGAAGATGAGGGGCCGGGACAGCGGAATGAAAAACTGTTTTTT. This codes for CSVEDEGPGQRNEKLFF.